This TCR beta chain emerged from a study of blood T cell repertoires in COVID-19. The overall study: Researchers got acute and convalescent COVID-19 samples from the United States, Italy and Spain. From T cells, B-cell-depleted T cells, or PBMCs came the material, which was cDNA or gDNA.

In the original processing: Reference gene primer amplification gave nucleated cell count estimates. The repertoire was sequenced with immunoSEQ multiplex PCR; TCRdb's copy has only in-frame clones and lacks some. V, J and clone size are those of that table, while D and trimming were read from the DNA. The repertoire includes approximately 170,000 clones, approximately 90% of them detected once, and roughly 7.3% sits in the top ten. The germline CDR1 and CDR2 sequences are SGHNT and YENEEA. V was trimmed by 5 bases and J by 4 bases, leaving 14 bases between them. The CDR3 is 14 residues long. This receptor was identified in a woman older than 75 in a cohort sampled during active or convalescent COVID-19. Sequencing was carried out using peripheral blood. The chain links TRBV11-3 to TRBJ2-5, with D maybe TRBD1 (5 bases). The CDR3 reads CASSHRGRGETQYF. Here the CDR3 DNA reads TGTGCCAGCAGCCACCGAGGAAGGGGAGAGACCCAGTACTTC.